This TCR beta chain was identified during a study of TIL therapy for anti-PD-1-resistant metastatic lung cancer. At the level of the study: Median patient age was around 50, ranging roughly 35-75 years. Most patients had lung adenocarcinoma. By whole-exome sequencing, median non-synonymous tumor mutation burden was around 1.5 mutations per megabase.

Sequencing used immunoSEQ v3. Clones were read by immunoSEQ multiplex PCR, and TCRdb kept only the in-frame ones, dropping some. The sample yields more than 50,000 clones, 87% seen once. This sample's time point: pre-treatment sample, taken before nivolumab and TIL therapy. With 4 bases clipped from V and 7 bases from J, the junction kept 11 bases outside the gene matches. Germline V gene data show CDR1 as MGHRA and CDR2 as YSYEKL. CDR3 size: 16 residues. The chain recombines TRBV4-1 with TRBJ2-2; TRBD1 agrees at 8 bases. The sequence was obtained from a person aged 25 to 85 with non-small cell lung cancer. The material was blood, obtained at baseline. This CDR3 reads CASSRVQGAINGELFF. For the CDR3, the DNA is TGCGCCAGCAGCCGGGTGCAGGGGGCGATAAACGGGGAGCTGTTTTTT.